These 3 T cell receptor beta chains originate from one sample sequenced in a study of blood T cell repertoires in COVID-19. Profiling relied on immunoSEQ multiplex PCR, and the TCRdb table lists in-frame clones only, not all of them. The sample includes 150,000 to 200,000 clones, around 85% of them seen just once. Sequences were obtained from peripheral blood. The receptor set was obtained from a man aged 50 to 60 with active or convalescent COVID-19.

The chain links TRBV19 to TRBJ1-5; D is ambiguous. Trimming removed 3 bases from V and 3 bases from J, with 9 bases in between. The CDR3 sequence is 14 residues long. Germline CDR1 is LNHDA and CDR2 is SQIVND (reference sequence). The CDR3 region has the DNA TGTGCCAGTAGTATGGCAGGATACAATCAGCCCCAGCATTTT. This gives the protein CASSMAGYNQPQHF.

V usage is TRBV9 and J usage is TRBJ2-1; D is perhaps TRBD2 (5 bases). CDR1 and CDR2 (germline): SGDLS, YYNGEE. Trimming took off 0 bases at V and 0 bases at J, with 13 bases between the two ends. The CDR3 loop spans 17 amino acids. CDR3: CASSVERVPSSYNEQFF. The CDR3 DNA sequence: TGTGCCAGCAGCGTAGAGAGGGTCCCGAGCTCCTACAATGAGCAGTTCTTC.

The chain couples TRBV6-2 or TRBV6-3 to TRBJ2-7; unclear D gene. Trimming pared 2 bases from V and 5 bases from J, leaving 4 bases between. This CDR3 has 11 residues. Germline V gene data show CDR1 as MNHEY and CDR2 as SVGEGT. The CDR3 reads CASSYSHEQYF. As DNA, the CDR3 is TGTGCCAGCAGTTACAGCCACGAGCAGTACTTC.